The rows below give T cell receptor beta chains drawn from one sample of a study of OX40 agonist ivuxolimab in advanced cancers. Measured with immunoSEQ multiplex PCR; TCRdb has only the in-frame clones, and not every one. Found here are tens of thousands of clones, more than 65% of them singletons; the top ten hold about 35%. Sequences were derived from CD4+ or CD8+ T cells sorted from blood, sampled in a trial of the OX40 agonist ivuxolimab. These receptors were taken from an adult with an advanced solid tumor such as melanoma, head and neck, liver or kidney cancer. The CDR3 runs from the conserved cysteine through the conserved F or W. A D gene is named only where the DNA matches it firmly. Size is stated for part of the rows, as once, few or many counts, or as a class when the clone is expanded.

V,D,size,J,CDR3,DNA
TRBV19,NA,once,TRBJ1-1,CASSSRQSLNTEAFF,TGTGCCAGTAGTAGTCGGCAGTCTCTGAACACTGAAGCTTTCTTT
TRBV11-2,NA,few,TRBJ1-6,CASSPEGRGQVNSPLHF,TGTGCCAGCAGCCCAGAAGGCCGGGGACAAGTAAATTCACCCCTCCACTTT
TRBV4-1,NA,NA,TRBJ2-2,CASSQVWGAGELFF,TGCGCCAGCAGCCAAGTTTGGGGAGCCGGGGAGCTGTTTTTT
TRBV28,TRBD2,NA,TRBJ2-1,CASTLTAGGNEQFF,TGTGCCAGCACTCTTACCGCGGGGGGAAATGAGCAGTTCTTC
TRBV7-9,NA,NA,TRBJ2-5,CASSLLAVSWRETQYF,TGTGCCAGCAGTCTACTTGCGGTTAGTTGGCGGGAGACCCAGTACTTC
TRBV6-4,NA,NA,TRBJ2-6,CASSEQGSGANVLTF,TGTGCCAGCAGCGAACAGGGCTCCGGGGCCAACGTCCTGACTTTC
TRBV6-5,NA,NA,TRBJ2-1,CASSKAGSSYNEQFF,TGTGCCAGCTCAAAAGCCGGGAGCTCCTACAATGAGCAGTTCTTC
TRBV4-3,NA,NA,TRBJ2-7,CASSQGSEQYF,TGCGCCAGCAGCCAGGGAAGTGAGCAGTACTTC
TRBV6-1,NA,NA,TRBJ1-5,CASSEAFSNQPQHF,TGTGCCAGCAGTGAAGCGTTTAGCAATCAGCCCCAGCATTTT
TRBV14,NA,NA,TRBJ2-1,CASSPRGGVSSYNEQFF,TGTGCCAGCAGCCCTAGGGGGGGGGTAAGCTCCTACAATGAGCAGTTCTTC
TRBV19,NA,NA,TRBJ2-1,CASSRTNEQFF,TGTGCCAGTAGCCGTACCAATGAGCAGTTCTTC
TRBV30,NA,once,TRBJ2-2,CAWKDRRNTGELFF,TGTGCCTGGAAGGACAGACGGAACACCGGGGAGCTGTTTTTT
TRBV11-1,NA,NA,TRBJ2-1,CASSLVDEQFF,TGTGCCAGCAGCTTAGTGGATGAGCAGTTCTTC
TRBV7-9,NA,few,TRBJ1-6,CASSWVSGDNSPLHF,TGTGCCAGCAGCTGGGTCTCAGGGGATAATTCACCCCTCCACTTT
TRBV12-5,NA,NA,TRBJ2-1,CASGLVGPLNYNEQFF,TGTGCTAGTGGTTTGGTAGGACCGCTCAATTACAATGAGCAGTTCTTC
TRBV28,NA,once,TRBJ2-7,CASRLGASYEQYF,TGTGCCAGCCGCTTGGGAGCGTCCTACGAGCAGTACTTC
TRBV6-5,TRBD2,NA,TRBJ2-1,CASSYPGGSYNEQFF,TGTGCCAGCAGTTATCCGGGAGGGTCTTACAATGAGCAGTTCTTC
TRBV19,NA,NA,TRBJ2-1,CASSQRNEQFF,TGTGCCAGTAGTCAGAGAAATGAGCAGTTCTTC
TRBV5-1,NA,few,TRBJ1-2,CASSLTQALNYGYTF,TGCGCCAGCAGCTTGACACAGGCCCTCAACTATGGCTACACCTTC
TRBV2,TRBD1,NA,TRBJ2-1,CASGQEFNEQFF,TGTGCCTCGGGACAGGAATTTAATGAGCAGTTCTTC
TRBV7-2,NA,NA,TRBJ1-3,CASSLAAVIGSGNTIYF,TGTGCCAGCAGCTTAGCGGCGGTGATCGGCTCTGGAAACACCATATATTTT
TRBV30,NA,NA,TRBJ1-2,CACSWNYGYTF,TGTGCCTGTTCTTGGAACTATGGCTACACCTTC
TRBV5-6,NA,NA,TRBJ2-7,CASSYPGSYEQYF,TGTGCCAGCAGCTATCCGGGATCCTACGAGCAGTACTTC
TRBV5-8,TRBD1,NA,TRBJ2-3,CASSARDRATDTQYF,TGTGCCAGCAGCGCCCGGGACAGGGCCACAGATACGCAGTATTTT
TRBV19,TRBD2,once,TRBJ2-7,CASSIVAGDAGEQYF,TGTGCCAGTAGTATAGTAGCGGGGGATGCGGGGGAGCAGTACTTC
TRBV9,TRBD1,NA,TRBJ2-7,CASSVGGTGVTYEQYF,TGTGCCAGCAGCGTAGGCGGGACAGGGGTTACCTACGAGCAGTACTTC
TRBV4-2,TRBD2,NA,TRBJ2-6,CASSQDNVGLGGGAGANVLTF,TGTGCCAGCAGCCAAGATAACGTGGGTCTGGGCGGGGGAGCTGGGGCCAACGTCCTGACTTTC
TRBV2,NA,NA,TRBJ2-7,CASRAWGTSIEQYF,TGTGCCAGCAGAGCGTGGGGCACTAGCATCGAGCAGTACTTC
TRBV28,NA,NA,TRBJ2-7,CASSFSYEQYF,TGTGCCAGCAGCTTCTCCTACGAGCAGTACTTC
TRBV18,TRBD1,few,TRBJ1-4,CASSPNRQGTTNEKLFF,TGTGCCAGCTCACCCAACCGACAGGGAACGACTAATGAAAAACTGTTTTTT
TRBV18,NA,NA,TRBJ2-7,CASSPPGRASPYEQYF,TGTGCCAGCTCACCCCCGGGCCGCGCTTCTCCCTACGAGCAGTACTTC
TRBV21-1,NA,few,TRBJ1-5,CASSKAQQLALMFHNQPQHF,TGTGCCAGCAGCAAAGCGCAGCAGTTGGCGCTGATGTTCCACAATCAGCCCCAGCATTTT
TRBV6-1,NA,NA,TRBJ1-3,CASSEPGVTATSLGGNTIYF,TGTGCCAGCAGCGAACCGGGAGTCACAGCTACTTCGTTGGGTGGAAACACCATATATTTT
TRBV18,NA,NA,TRBJ2-5,CASSLNLRETQYF,TGTGCCAGCTCCCTAAACCTTAGAGAGACCCAGTACTTC
TRBV6-5,NA,NA,TRBJ2-3,CASSPGGLADTQYF,TGTGCCAGCAGTCCGGGTGGGCTCGCAGATACGCAGTATTTT
TRBV2,TRBD1,NA,TRBJ1-5,CASSRQGASNQPQHF,TGTGCCAGCAGCCGACAGGGGGCAAGCAATCAGCCCCAGCATTTT
TRBV6-5,NA,NA,TRBJ1-4,CASSLGGGDEKLFF,TGTGCCAGCAGCCTAGGGGGAGGGGATGAAAAACTGTTTTTT
TRBV7-9,NA,few,TRBJ2-2,CARMDAGTGELFF,TGTGCCAGGATGGACGCAGGCACCGGGGAGCTGTTTTTT
TRBV5-6,NA,once,TRBJ2-2,CASSRVITGELFF,TGTGCCAGCAGCCGCGTCATCACCGGGGAGCTGTTTTTT
TRBV7-6,NA,NA,TRBJ1-1,CASSLNTEAFF,TGTGCCAGCAGCTTGAATACTGAAGCTTTCTTT
TRBV29-1,NA,NA,TRBJ1-1,CSVETAGWAFF,TGCAGCGTTGAAACGGCAGGGTGGGCTTTCTTT
TRBV7-8,TRBD2,NA,TRBJ2-7,CASSLALAVTSSYEQYF,TGTGCCAGCAGCTTAGCCCTAGCGGTAACGAGCTCCTACGAGCAGTACTTC